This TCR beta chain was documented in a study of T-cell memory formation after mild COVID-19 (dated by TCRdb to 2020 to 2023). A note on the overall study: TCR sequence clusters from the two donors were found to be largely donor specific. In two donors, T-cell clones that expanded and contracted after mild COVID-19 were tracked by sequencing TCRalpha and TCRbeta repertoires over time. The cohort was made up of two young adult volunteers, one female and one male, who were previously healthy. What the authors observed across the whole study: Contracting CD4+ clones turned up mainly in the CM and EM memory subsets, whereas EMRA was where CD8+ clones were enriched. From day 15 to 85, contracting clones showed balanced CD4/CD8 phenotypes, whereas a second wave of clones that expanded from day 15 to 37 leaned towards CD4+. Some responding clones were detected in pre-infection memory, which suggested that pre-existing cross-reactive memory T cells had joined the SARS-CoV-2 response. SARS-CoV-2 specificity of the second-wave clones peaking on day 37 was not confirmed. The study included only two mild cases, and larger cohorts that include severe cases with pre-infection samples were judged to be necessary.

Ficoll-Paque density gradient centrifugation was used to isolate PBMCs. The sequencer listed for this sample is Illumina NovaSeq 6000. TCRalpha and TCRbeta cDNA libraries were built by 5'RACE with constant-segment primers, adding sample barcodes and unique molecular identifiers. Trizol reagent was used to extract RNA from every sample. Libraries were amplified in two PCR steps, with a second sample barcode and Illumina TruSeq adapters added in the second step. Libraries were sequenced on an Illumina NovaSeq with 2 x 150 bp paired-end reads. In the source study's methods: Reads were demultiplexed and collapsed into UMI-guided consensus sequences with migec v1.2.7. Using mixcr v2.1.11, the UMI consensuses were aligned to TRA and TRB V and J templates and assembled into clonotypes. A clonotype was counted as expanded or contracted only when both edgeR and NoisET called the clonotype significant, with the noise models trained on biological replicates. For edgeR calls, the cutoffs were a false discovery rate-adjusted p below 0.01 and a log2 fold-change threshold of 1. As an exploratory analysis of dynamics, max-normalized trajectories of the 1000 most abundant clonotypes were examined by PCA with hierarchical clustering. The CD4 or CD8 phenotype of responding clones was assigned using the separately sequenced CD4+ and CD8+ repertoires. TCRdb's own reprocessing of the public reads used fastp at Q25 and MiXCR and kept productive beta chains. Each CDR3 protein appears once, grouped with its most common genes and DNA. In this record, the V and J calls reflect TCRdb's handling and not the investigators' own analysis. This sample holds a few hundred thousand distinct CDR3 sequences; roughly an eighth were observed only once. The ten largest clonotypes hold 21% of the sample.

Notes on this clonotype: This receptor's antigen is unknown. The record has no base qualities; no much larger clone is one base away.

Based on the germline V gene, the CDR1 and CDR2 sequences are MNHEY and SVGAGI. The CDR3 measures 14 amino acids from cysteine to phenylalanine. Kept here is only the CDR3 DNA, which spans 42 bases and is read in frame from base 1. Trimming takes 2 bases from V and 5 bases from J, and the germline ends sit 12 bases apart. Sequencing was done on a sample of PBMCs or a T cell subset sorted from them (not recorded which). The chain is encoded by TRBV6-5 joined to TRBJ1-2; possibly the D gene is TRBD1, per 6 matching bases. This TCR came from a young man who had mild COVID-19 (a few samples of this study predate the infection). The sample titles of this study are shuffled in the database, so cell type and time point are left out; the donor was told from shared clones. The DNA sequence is TGTGCCAGCAGTTACGCGGACAGCCCTTATGGCTACACCTTC. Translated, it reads CASSYADSPYGYTF.